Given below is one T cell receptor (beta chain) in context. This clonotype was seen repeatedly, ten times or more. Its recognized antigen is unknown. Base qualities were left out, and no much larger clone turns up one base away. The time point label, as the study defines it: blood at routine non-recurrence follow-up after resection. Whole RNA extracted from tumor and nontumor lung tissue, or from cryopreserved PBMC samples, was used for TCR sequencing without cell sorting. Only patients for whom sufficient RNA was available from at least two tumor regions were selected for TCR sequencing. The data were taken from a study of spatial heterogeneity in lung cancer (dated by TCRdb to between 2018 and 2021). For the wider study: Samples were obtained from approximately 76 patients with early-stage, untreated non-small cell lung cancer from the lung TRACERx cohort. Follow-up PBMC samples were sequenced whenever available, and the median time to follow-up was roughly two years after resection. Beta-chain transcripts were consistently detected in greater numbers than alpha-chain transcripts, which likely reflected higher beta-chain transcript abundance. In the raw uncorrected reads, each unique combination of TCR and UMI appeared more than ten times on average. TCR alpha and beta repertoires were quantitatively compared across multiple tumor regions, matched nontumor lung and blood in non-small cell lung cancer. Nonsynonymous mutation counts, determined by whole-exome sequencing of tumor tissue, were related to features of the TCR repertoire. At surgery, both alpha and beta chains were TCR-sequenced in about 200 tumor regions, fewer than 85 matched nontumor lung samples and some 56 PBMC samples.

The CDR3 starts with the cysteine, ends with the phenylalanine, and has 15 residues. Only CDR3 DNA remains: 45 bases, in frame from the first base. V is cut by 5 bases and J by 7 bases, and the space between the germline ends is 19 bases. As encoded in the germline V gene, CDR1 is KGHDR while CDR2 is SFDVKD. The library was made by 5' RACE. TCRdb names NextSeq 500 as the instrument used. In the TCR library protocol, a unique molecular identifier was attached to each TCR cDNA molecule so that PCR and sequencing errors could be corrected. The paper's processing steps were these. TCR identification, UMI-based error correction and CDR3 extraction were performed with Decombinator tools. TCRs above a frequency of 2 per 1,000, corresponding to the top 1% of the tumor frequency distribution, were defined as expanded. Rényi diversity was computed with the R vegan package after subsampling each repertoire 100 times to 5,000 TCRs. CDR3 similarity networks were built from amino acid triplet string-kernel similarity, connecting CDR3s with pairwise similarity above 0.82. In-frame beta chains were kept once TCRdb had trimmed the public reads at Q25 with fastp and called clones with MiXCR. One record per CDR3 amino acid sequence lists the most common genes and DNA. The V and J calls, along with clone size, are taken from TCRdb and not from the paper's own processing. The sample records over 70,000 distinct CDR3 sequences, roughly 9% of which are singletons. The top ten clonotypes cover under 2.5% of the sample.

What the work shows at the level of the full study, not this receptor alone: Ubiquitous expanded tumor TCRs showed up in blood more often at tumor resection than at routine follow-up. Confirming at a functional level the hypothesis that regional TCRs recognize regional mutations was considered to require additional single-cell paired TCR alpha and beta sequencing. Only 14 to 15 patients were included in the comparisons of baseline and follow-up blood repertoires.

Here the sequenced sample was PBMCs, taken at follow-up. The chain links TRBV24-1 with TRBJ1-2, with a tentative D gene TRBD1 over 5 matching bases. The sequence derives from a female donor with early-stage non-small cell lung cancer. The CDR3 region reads CATSGNNRFGGGYTF. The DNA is TGTGCCACCAGTGGCAACAACAGGTTTGGAGGTGGCTACACCTTC.